A single sample gave rise to the 6 T cell receptor beta chains below, sequenced in a study of vaccination effects on CD4 cells after COVID-19. Their specific antigens are unknown. Subsequent to a culture period of about nine days, CD4+ T cells were isolated. Participants completed two doses of the BNT162b2 or mRNA-1273 vaccine. Here immunoSEQ multiplex PCR was the method, and the copy in TCRdb shows in-frame clones only, minus some. The table includes approximately 57,000 clones, about 81% detected once. Sample: CD4+ T cells from PBMCs cultured without peptide, taken after COVID-19 vaccination. These receptors were obtained from a human donor who received a COVID-19 vaccine.

This sequence joins TRBV11-2 and TRBJ2-7; D remains ambiguous. Germline V gene lookup returns CDR1 SGHAT and CDR2 FQNNGV. This CDR3 spans 16 amino acids. The V end lost 4 bases, the J end lost 2 bases, and 18 bases lay between the germline ends. In DNA, the CDR3 is TGTGCCAGCAGCTCACTCTCGGGCGTCCGAGCCTACGAGCAGTACTTC. It translates to CASSSLSGVRAYEQYF.

CDR3 sequence: CASRDSAGETQYF. The CDR3 DNA reads TGCGCCAGCAGGGACAGCGCTGGGGAGACCCAGTACTTC. The rearrangement links TRBV5-1 to TRBJ2-5, with D possibly being TRBD1 (6 bases). V dropped 5 bases and J dropped 5 bases, with 13 bases sitting between them. This CDR3 is 13 amino acids long. Germline loops: CDR1 SGHRS, CDR2 YFSETQ.

In this sample, this clone turned up a few times. The rearrangement links TRBV19 to TRBJ1-2, with 9 nucleotides matching TRBD1. The CDR3 is made up of 13 amino acids. The germline V gene encodes CDR1 LNHDA and CDR2 SQIVND (reference sequence). V trimming: 4 bases; J trimming: 6 bases; junction bases outside the gene matches: 3. The CDR3 DNA reads TGTGCCAGTAGTACTGGACAGGGGCATGGCTACACCTTC. Residues: CASSTGQGHGYTF.

The J gene is TRBJ1-6, the V gene TRBV6-5, with TRBD1 as a possible D gene (6 bases). Per germline, CDR1 MNHEY and CDR2 SVGAGI. The CDR3 spans 16 residues. V was cut by 2 bases and J by 6 bases, with 14 bases left in between. The CDR3 spells CASSYTSGAVNSPLHF. In DNA, the CDR3 is TGTGCCAGCAGTTACACCTCAGGGGCGGTTAATTCACCCCTCCACTTT.

The chain links TRBV28 to TRBJ2-1; 13 bases map to TRBD2. The V segment lost 0 bases and the J segment 9 bases; nucleotides outside the gene matches: 5. Germline V gene sequence: CDR1 MDHEN, CDR2 SYDVKM. The length of the CDR3 is 16 residues. Written as DNA, the CDR3 is TGTGCCAGCAGTTTATGGACGACTAGCGGGAGGATTGAGCAGTTCTTC. Translation gives CASSLWTTSGRIEQFF.

Only a few counts were recorded for this clone. The chain is built from TRBV7-6 and TRBJ1-5, with TRBD1 identical over 10 bases. The J segment lost 7 bases and the V segment lost 4 bases, leaving 7 bases of the junction unmatched. The germline CDR1 and CDR2 sequences are SGHVS and FNYEAQ. The CDR3 contains 15 residues. The CDR3 protein is CASSSGTGVGQPQHF. CDR3 sequence (DNA): TGTGCCAGCAGCTCCGGGACAGGGGTTGGCCAGCCCCAGCATTTT.